This TCR beta chain was identified during a study of CXCR3-negative and CXCR3-positive naive CD8 T cells. Overall study context: Collectively, the libraries yielded 140 million or so TRB reads in total, at about 1.5 +/- 0.3 million per library. Notes on the study in general: In cryopreserved cells, CXCR3 expression partially decreased, and fresh PBMCs were used in most assays. In both naive subsets diversity was comparably high, whereas memory CD8+ cells showed much lower diversity. When CXCR3-positive naive cells were set against CXCR3-negative naive cells, the former had more hydrophobic TRB CDR3s.

Regarding this clonotype: Its antigen is currently unknown.

The libraries of TRB cDNA were prepared using 5' RACE with UMI labels. Each CDR3 protein gets one entry in TCRdb, which reprocessed the 5' RACE reads and gives no DNA. Its table lists 100,000 or so distinct CDR3 sequences. The CDR3 is 13 residues long. The germline V gene encodes CDR1 SQVTM and CDR2 ANQGSEA. This receptor was taken from a human donor in good health. Some clones in this sample may be carry-over from other donors' samples. This chain joins TRBV29-1 and TRBJ1-1. The sequenced sample consisted of naive CXCR3- CD8+ T cells from blood. Documented subset: CD45RO-CCR7+CD27+CD95- naive CD8+ T cells lacking CXCR3 (TNR3-). The CDR3 sequence is CSVGTELGTEAFF.